This entry lists 17 T cell receptor beta chains sequenced from one sample in a study of low-dose radiotherapy and immunotherapy resistance in tumors. Time point: before trial treatment. Both TCRalpha and TCRbeta chains were reverse transcribed with V-gene-specific primers. TCRs underwent about 22 PCR cycles of amplification with a constant-region primer and V-primer adapter. TCRdb processed the reads anew with MiXCR; each CDR3 protein has one entry. The sample has around 80,000 distinct CDR3 sequences, approximately 20% seen once; the top ten hold approximately 6%. Specimen: PBMCs, collected before treatment. Source of these receptors: a male donor with prostate cancer.

This clonotype was observed at least ten times. The chain carries TRBV5-4 and TRBJ1-1, with D unresolved. The CDR3 is 14 residues long. Germline CDR1 is SGHNT and CDR2 is YYREEE (reference sequence). Trimming took off 3 bases at V and 7 bases at J, with 16 bases between the two ends. This CDR3 is CASSWVESMGEAFF. The CDR3 DNA reads as TGTGCCAGCAGCTGGGTAGAGAGTATGGGTGAAGCTTTCTTT.

In this sample, this clonotype turned up many times. This CDR3 is CASSGQGLGSYNEQFF. DNA for the CDR3: TGTGCCAGCAGTGGACAGGGCCTAGGATCCTACAATGAGCAGTTCTTC. The rearrangement uses TRBV2 and TRBJ2-1, with 7 bases that match TRBD1. In germline, CDR1 is SNHLY, CDR2 FYNNEI. V was pared by 4 bases and J by 1 base, with 7 bases of the junction left unmatched. The CDR3 length is 16 residues. The full variable domain, completed using reference TRBV2 and TRBJ2-1, is EPEVTQTPSHQVTQMGQEVILRCVPISNHLYFYWYRQILGQKVEFLVSFYNNEISEKSEIFDDQFSVERPDGSNFTLKIRSTKLEDSAMYFCASSGQGLGSYNEQFFGPGTRLTVL.

Regarding this clonotype: A far larger clone is just one base off, so this is likely a read error. The chain combines TRBV6-1 with TRBJ2-7, with D hard to call. CDR3 length equals 14 residues. Germline V gene data show CDR1 as MNHNS and CDR2 as SASEGT. V dropped 7 bases and J dropped 2 bases, with 15 bases sitting between them. CDR3 amino acids: CASILVRPPYEQYF. The CDR3 DNA sequence: TGTGCCAGCATCTTGGTTAGACCCCCCTACGAGCAGTACTTC.

This rearrangement joins TRBV7-9 to TRBJ1-1; D is perhaps TRBD1 (6 bases). This CDR3 spans 13 amino acids. Trimming took off 2 bases at V and 8 bases at J, with 12 bases between the two ends. Germline V lookup: CDR1 SEHNR, CDR2 FQNEAQ (reference sequence). CDR3 sequence: CASSLSGVGEAFF. For the CDR3, the DNA is TGTGCCAGCAGCTTATCAGGGGTGGGAGAAGCTTTCTTT.

In its sample, this clonotype was seen many times. The rearrangement joins TRBV5-4 to TRBJ2-1; TRBD2 is a possible D gene (7 bases). V was clipped by 4 bases and J by 15 bases, with 17 bases between them. This CDR3 comprises 12 residues. The germline CDR1 and CDR2 sequences are SGHNT and YYREEE (reference sequence). CDR3 in amino acids: CASSHGGGAGFF. Written as DNA, the CDR3 is TGTGCCAGCAGCCATGGAGGGGGGGCGGGGTTCTTC.

This clonotype was detected ten times or more. V gene TRBV4-2 combines with J gene TRBJ2-1, with TRBD2 matching 14 bases. With 0 bases clipped from V and 3 bases from J, the junction kept 10 bases outside the gene matches. The germline V gene encodes CDR1 LGHNA and CDR2 YNFKEQ. This CDR3 is 20 amino acids long. CDR3 in amino acids: CASSQDEGTSGGSVYNEQFF. For the CDR3, the DNA is TGTGCCAGCAGCCAAGATGAGGGGACTAGCGGGGGCTCTGTCTACAATGAGCAGTTCTTC.

To note about this clonotype: A much larger clone is a single base away; this may be a read error. The chain combines TRBV7-2 with TRBJ2-7; TRBD2 aligns across 8 bases. The CDR3 runs 15 residues. V gave up 6 bases and J gave up 1 base; unmatched junction bases: 8. Per the germline V gene, CDR1 is SGHTA and CDR2 is FQGNSA. The CDR3 DNA follows: TGTGCCAGCAGACGCAGCGGGGGCCTGTCCTACGAGCAGTACTTC. Translated, it gives CASRRSGGLSYEQYF.

Comment on this clonotype: A far larger clone lies a single base away; this is likely a read error. The CDR3 loop is CASTHGMGNTEAFF. The CDR3 DNA reads TGTGCCAGCACTCACGGGATGGGGAACACTGAAGCTTTCTTT. The J gene is TRBJ1-1, the V gene TRBV5-6; D gene unclear. In germline, CDR1 is SGHDT, CDR2 YYEEEE. V lost 6 bases and J lost 1, with 13 bases in between. The CDR3 sequence is 14 residues long.

This clonotype was recorded many times. The chain has TRBV20-1 and TRBJ2-5, with 8 nucleotides matching TRBD1. The CDR3 extends over 14 amino acids. Germline V CDR1 and CDR2: DFQATT, SNEGSKA (reference sequence). The V gene end was trimmed by 6 bases and the J gene end by 5 bases; junction bases not matched to a gene: 11. Written as DNA, the CDR3 is TGCAGTGCCCAATATGCAGGGGGCCAGGAGACCCAGTACTTC. It is translated as CSAQYAGGQETQYF.

This clonotype was seen only a few times. This sequence joins TRBV5-1 and TRBJ1-6; D is ambiguous. The CDR3 sequence is 13 residues long. Germline CDR1 and CDR2: SGHRS and YFSETQ. The V gene lost 5 bases and the J gene lost 7 bases, with 10 bases spanning the gap. The CDR3: CASSVGQNSPLHF. The CDR3 DNA is TGCGCCAGCAGTGTAGGCCAGAATTCACCCCTCCACTTT.

At least ten counts were recorded for this clonotype. The chain carries TRBV7-9 and TRBJ2-1; 8 bases are shared with TRBD1. J was trimmed by 4 bases and V by 4 bases; bases with no gene match: 6. There are 15 residues in the CDR3. In germline, CDR1 is SEHNR, CDR2 FQNEAQ (reference sequence). CDR3 residues: CASSYSGTGYNEQFF. The DNA of the CDR3 is TGTGCCAGCAGCTATTCCGGGACAGGTTACAATGAGCAGTTCTTC.

At least ten counts were recorded for this clonotype. V usage is TRBV29-1 and J usage is TRBJ1-3; 8 bases align to TRBD1. Germline V lookup: CDR1 SQVTM, CDR2 ANQGSEA. This CDR3 contains 14 residues. J gave up 5 bases and V 5 bases, and 8 bases lay outside the gene matches. The CDR3 here is CSVRQGMGRNTIYF. The CDR3, as DNA: TGCAGCGTTCGACAGGGGATGGGTCGAAACACCATATATTTT.

This clonotype was found many times. The V call is TRBV7-9, the J call TRBJ2-1; D uncertain. The V gene lost 5 bases and the J gene lost 10 bases, with 12 bases spanning the gap. Per the germline V gene, CDR1 is SEHNR and CDR2 is FQNEAQ (reference sequence). The CDR3 sequence is 12 residues long. This CDR3 reads CASSRAPSEQFF. CDR3 nucleotide sequence: TGTGCCAGCAGCCGGGCCCCCAGCGAGCAGTTCTTC.

There are many counts of this clonotype. This chain connects TRBV7-3 to TRBJ1-1, with D possibly matching TRBD1 (5 bases). With 0 bases removed from V and 6 bases from J, the gap between germline ends came to 14 bases. This CDR3 comprises 15 residues. CDR1 and CDR2 (germline): SGHTA, FQGTGA. The CDR3 DNA is TGTGCCAGCAGCTTAACAGGTCAGCAGGGCGCTGAAGCTTTCTTT. Its translation: CASSLTGQQGAEAFF.

This clonotype was detected many times. The rearrangement links TRBV21-1 to TRBJ2-5; TRBD2 is the table's D call and was not checked against the DNA. TRBV21-1 is an annotated pseudogene. CDR3 length: 19 residues. CDR3 DNA: TGTGCCAGCAGCAAAAGGTTGACTAGCGGGGGGATGAGGCAAGAGGCCCAGTACTTC. Translated, it gives CASSKRLTSGGMRQEAQYF.

The rearrangement links TRBV5-1 to TRBJ2-1; D is unclear. CDR3 size: 16 residues. Germline V gives CDR1 SGHRS, CDR2 YFSETQ. V lost 0 bases and J lost 3, with 13 bases in between. The CDR3 loop reads CASSLEGSLLYNEQFF. CDR3 DNA sequence: TGCGCCAGCAGCTTGGAGGGTAGCCTACTCTACAATGAGCAGTTCTTC.

This clonotype has ten or more counts. The chain links TRBV6-5 to TRBJ1-4, with D perhaps matching TRBD1 (6 bases). The CDR3 consists of 13 residues. Germline assignment: CDR1 MNHEY and CDR2 SVGAGI. V lost 2 bases and J 6 bases, leaving 7 bases between the germline ends. CDR3 residues: CASSYRGDEKLFF. CDR3 sequence (DNA): TGTGCCAGCAGTTACAGGGGGGATGAAAAACTGTTTTTT.